This entry is about one T cell receptor beta chain. As yet, its antigen is unknown. This sample was taken from a study of T cell repertoires in cytomegalovirus infection. Looking at the study overall: TCR beta signatures that were public indicated CMV infection and matching HLA type. Study findings and constraints: HLA-C-restricted CMV-specific TCR beta clonotypes were dominant in the ex vivo response.

V lost 10 bases to trimming and J lost 2 bases, with 14 bases between them. This CDR3 contains 14 residues. Germline values: CDR1 SNHLY, CDR2 FYNNEI. TCRdb recomputed calls from the reads with MiXCR, one row per CDR3 protein. Here the sample spans more than 150,000 distinct CDR3 sequences, approximately 20% being singletons. Specimen: PBMCs. This clonotype was obtained from a human donor in good health (CMV status not recorded). Some clones in this sample may be carry-over from other donors' samples. The chain links TRBV2 to TRBJ2-2, with D perhaps TRBD2 (7 bases). CDR3 nucleotide sequence: TGTGCCACCCGGGGAGGGGGAAACACCGGGGAGCTGTTTTTT. The encoded protein is CATRGGGNTGELFF.